Presented here are 18 T cell receptor beta chains from one specimen sequenced in a study of technical replicates of blood from several donors. Repertoires were generated with immunoSEQ multiplex PCR, while TCRdb's copy carries only in-frame clones and drops some. The data contain 85,000 to 100,000 clones, approximately 95% of them singletons. Specimen: T cells isolated from PBMCs. The source of these receptors is a human donor in good health.

The rearrangement uses TRBV4-1 and TRBJ2-5, with D tentatively TRBD1 (5 bases). From germline, CDR1 is MGHRA and CDR2 YSYEKL. CDR3 size: 14 residues. Trimming cost V 1 base and J 4 bases, with 10 bases left between them. The CDR3 loop reads CASSQVQASETQYF. CDR3 sequence (DNA): TGCGCCAGCAGCCAAGTACAGGCTTCAGAGACCCAGTACTTC.

V and J are TRBV25-1 and TRBJ1-2; D is possibly TRBD1 (6 bases). Germline-derived CDR1 and CDR2 are MGHDK and SYGVNS. The CDR3 sequence is 15 residues long. Trimming removed 8 bases at V and 1 base at J, with 17 bases between. Written as DNA, the CDR3 is TGTGCCAGCCGTCGCGGGGGCAGGGTTAACTATGGCTACACCTTC. Its protein is CASRRGGRVNYGYTF.

As DNA, the CDR3 is TGCGCCAGCAGCCAGGCCCCTACAGCCGGAGATACGCAGTATTTT. Amino acids: CASSQAPTAGDTQYF. V and J are TRBV4-1 and TRBJ2-3; D unclear. Germline CDR1 and CDR2: MGHRA and YSYEKL. CDR3 length: 15 amino acids. V shed 3 bases and J shed 5 bases, with 15 bases lying between them.

This clone was observed a single time. This rearrangement joins TRBV5-5 to TRBJ2-7, with TRBD2 matching over 7 bases. The length of the CDR3 is 15 residues. V lost 0 bases to trimming and J lost 6 bases; unmatched junction nucleotides: 9. The germline CDR1 and CDR2 sequences are SGHKS and YYEKEE (reference sequence). The CDR3 DNA is TGTGCCAGCAGCTTGGAACCCGGGACTACTAGCGAGCAGTACTTC. This codes for CASSLEPGTTSEQYF.

V gene TRBV29-1 combines with J gene TRBJ1-2; TRBD1 aligns across 7 bases. From germline, CDR1 is SQVTM and CDR2 ANQGSEA. The CDR3 is made up of 15 amino acids. The J segment lost 8 bases and the V segment lost 4 bases, leaving 16 bases of the junction unmatched. CDR3 DNA: TGCAGCGTTGTTAGGGGACAGCATACTTTAGGCGGCTACACCTTC. Translating gives CSVVRGQHTLGGYTF.

V and J are TRBV13 and TRBJ1-1; TRBD1 is a possible D gene (5 bases). The CDR3 has 10 residues. V was shortened by 6 bases and J by 8 bases, with 7 bases between the two germline ends. Per the germline V gene, CDR1 is PRHDT and CDR2 is FYEKMQ (reference sequence). The CDR3 is CASSGGEAFF. The CDR3 DNA sequence: TGTGCCAGCAGTGGGGGGGAAGCTTTCTTT.

V usage is TRBV29-1 and J usage is TRBJ2-1; D is possibly TRBD1 (5 bases). The CDR3 contains 12 residues. Trimming cost V 5 bases and J 7 bases, with 12 bases left between them. Germline loops: CDR1 SQVTM, CDR2 ANQGSEA. The CDR3 bases are TGCAGCGTTAGGCAGGGTGGGAATGAGCAGTTCTTC. Translation gives CSVRQGGNEQFF.

The chain carries TRBV7-2 and TRBJ2-7; TRBD2 agrees at 7 bases. CDR3 size: 15 residues. The trim removed 3 bases at V and 3 bases at J, leaving 8 bases unmatched. Germline V gives CDR1 SGHTA, CDR2 FQGNSA. CDR3 sequence reads: CASSFGGTTSYEQYF. The CDR3 nucleotides read TGTGCCAGCAGCTTCGGGGGGACCACGAGCTACGAGCAGTACTTC. The complete variable domain, with remaining parts taken from reference TRBV7-2 and TRBJ2-7, reads GAGVSQSPSNKVTEKGKDVELRCDPISGHTALYWYRQSLGQGLEFLIYFQGNSAPDKSGLPSDRFSAERTGGSVSTLTIQRTQQEDSAVYLCASSFGGTTSYEQYFGPGTRLTVT.

The genes are TRBV29-1 and TRBJ1-1; TRBD1 aligns across 7 bases. J gave up 0 bases and V 7 bases, and 5 bases lay outside the gene matches. This CDR3 has 13 amino acids. Germline lookup yields CDR1 SQVTM and CDR2 ANQGSEA. DNA of the CDR3: TGCAGCGCGTCACAGGGGATGAACACTGAAGCTTTCTTT. Amino acids: CSASQGMNTEAFF. The full variable domain, rest sourced from reference TRBV29-1 and TRBJ1-1, is SAVISQKPSRDICQRGTSLTIQCQVDSQVTMMFWYRQQPGQSLTLIATANQGSEATYESGFVIDKFPISRPNLTFSTLTVSNMSPEDSSIYLCSASQGMNTEAFFGQGTRLTVV.

The chain links TRBV2 to TRBJ2-5; no clear D gene. This CDR3 region has 16 residues. The V end lost 0 bases, the J end lost 3 bases, and 14 bases lay between the germline ends. From germline, CDR1 is SNHLY and CDR2 FYNNEI. The CDR3 loop reads CASSEARGSAKETQYF. In DNA, the CDR3 is TGTGCCAGCAGTGAAGCCAGAGGCTCGGCCAAAGAGACCCAGTACTTC.

The rearrangement joins TRBV19 to TRBJ1-5; possibly TRBD1 for D (6 bases). Germline CDR1 reads LNHDA; CDR2 reads SQIVND (reference sequence). The CDR3 totals 15 residues. V shed 6 bases and J shed 2 bases, with 14 bases lying between them. The CDR3 region is CASRQGGLGNQPQHF. CDR3 DNA sequence: TGTGCCAGTAGACAGGGAGGGTTAGGCAATCAGCCCCAGCATTTT.

The chain uses TRBV4-2 and TRBJ2-7, with a weak D call TRBD2 (6 bases). Germline V lookup: CDR1 LGHNA, CDR2 YNFKEQ. This CDR3 region has 17 residues. Trimming removed 1 base at V and 3 bases at J, with 19 bases between. The chain's CDR3 is CASSQGGVGGMIYEQYF. The CDR3 DNA follows: TGTGCCAGCAGCCAAGGGGGGGTGGGCGGTATGATCTACGAGCAGTACTTC.

The rearrangement joins TRBV19 to TRBJ2-7; D may be TRBD1 (6 bases). V was clipped by 0 bases and J by 4 bases, with 16 bases between them. Germline V gene lookup returns CDR1 LNHDA and CDR2 SQIVND (reference sequence). The CDR3 is 16 amino acids. In DNA form, the CDR3 reads TGTGCCAGTAGTATAGATGGGGCAGGGACAACGTACGAGCAGTACTTC. It translates to CASSIDGAGTTYEQYF. The whole variable domain, filled in from reference TRBV19 and TRBJ2-7, reads DGGITQSPKYLFRKEGQNVTLSCEQNLNHDAMYWYRQDPGQGLRLIYYSQIVNDFQKGDIAEGYSVSREKKESFPLTVTSAQKNPTAFYLCASSIDGAGTTYEQYFGPGTRLTVT.

This chain uses TRBV5-1 with TRBJ2-3; the D gene is possibly TRBD2 (7 bases). Germline CDR1 reads SGHRS; CDR2 reads YFSETQ. CDR3 length equals 16 residues. Trimming removed 0 bases from V and 3 bases from J, with 14 bases in between. The CDR3 here is CASSLDERGGTDTQYF. DNA for the CDR3: TGCGCCAGCAGCTTGGACGAGAGGGGGGGGACAGATACGCAGTATTTT.

The genes are TRBV2 and TRBJ2-1; D gene unclear. V was trimmed by 8 bases and J by 7 bases, leaving 18 bases between them. Germline loops: CDR1 SNHLY, CDR2 FYNNEI. CDR3 size: 14 residues. The DNA of the CDR3 is TGTGCCAGCGCGTCCGGGTATGGAATAAATGAGCAGTTCTTC. Translation: CASASGYGINEQFF.

The chain combines TRBV7-9 with TRBJ1-1, with a tentative D call TRBD1 (6 bases). CDR1 and CDR2 from the germline V gene are SEHNR and FQNEAQ (reference sequence). The CDR3 length is 12 residues. The germline V and J ends were trimmed by 1 base and 8 bases, with 8 bases remaining between them. CDR3: CASSLGTVEAFF. In DNA form, the CDR3 reads TGTGCCAGCAGCTTAGGGACAGTAGAAGCTTTCTTT.

The chain employs TRBV5-4 and TRBJ2-7; TRBD2 matches at 11 bases. Trimming cost V 5 bases and J 6 bases; bases outside gene matches: 19. CDR3 length equals 18 residues. Germline V CDR1 and CDR2: SGHNT, YYREEE (reference sequence). The CDR3 protein is CASSRGQFTSGSKSEQYF. Written as DNA, the CDR3 is TGTGCCAGCAGTCGGGGGCAGTTCACTAGCGGGAGTAAGAGCGAGCAGTACTTC.

CDR3 bases: TGTGCCATCCTAGCGGGTAACACCGGGGAGCTGTTTTTT. As protein: CAILAGNTGELFF. The V call is TRBV10-3, the J call TRBJ2-2, with 8 bases fitting TRBD2. This CDR3 is built from 13 residues. Germline V lookup: CDR1 ENHRY, CDR2 SYGVKD. V was pared by 8 bases and J by 2 bases, with 1 base of the junction left unmatched.